These T cell receptor beta chains were read from a single sample in a study of blood T cells in healthy people across ages. TCRdb re-called the 5' RACE reads through MiXCR, storing one row per CDR3 protein. Of over 1,500,000 distinct CDR3 sequences listed, about two fifths were seen once; the top ten hold roughly 24%. Sequenced sample: blood. These receptors originate from a human donor in good health. Both conserved end residues are part of each CDR3. D genes are given only for firm matches. Clone size, where shown, is once, few, many, or a class for clones that have expanded.

j_call	d_call	v_call	clone_size	cdr3_aa	cdr3_nt
TRBJ2-2	TRBD2	TRBV29-1	few	CSAQRGGSTGELFF	TGCAGCGCACAGCGGGGAGGGTCCACCGGGGAGCTGTTTTTT
TRBJ2-2	-	TRBV29-1	few	CSVQVQGFRTGELFF	TGCAGCGTGCAAGTACAGGGATTTCGCACCGGGGAGCTGTTTTTT
TRBJ2-3	TRBD2	TRBV7-9	-	CAGPDASGDTDTQYF	TGTGCCGGACCGGATGCTAGCGGGGACACAGATACGCAGTATTTT
TRBJ1-3	-	TRBV20-1	-	CSARPQGTSGNTIYF	TGCAGTGCTAGACCTCAGGGGACCTCTGGAAACACCATATATTTT
TRBJ1-1	-	TRBV6-1	few	CASERDPEAFF	TGTGCCAGCGAAAGGGACCCTGAAGCTTTCTTT
TRBJ2-7	TRBD1	TRBV29-1	-	CSVLLIVTGGLFGEQYF	TGCAGCGTTCTGCTTATTGTTACAGGGGGCTTGTTTGGCGAGCAGTACTTC
TRBJ2-7	TRBD1	TRBV12-3/TRBV12-4	-	CASSSRDRDLQYEQYF	TGTGCCAGCAGTTCCAGGGACAGGGACTTACAGTACGAGCAGTACTTC
TRBJ2-3	TRBD1	TRBV7-3	-	CASSRKTGERDTQYF	TGTGCCAGCAGCAGAAAGACAGGGGAGCGAGATACGCAGTATTTT
TRBJ2-7	-	TRBV7-8	-	CACSSLGIGGYEQYF	TGTGCCTGCAGCTCCCTGGGAATAGGGGGCTACGAGCAGTACTTC
TRBJ2-4	-	TRBV20-1	many	CSARGWGRGDIQYF	TGCAGTGCTAGAGGATGGGGCAGAGGAGACATTCAGTACTTC
TRBJ2-1	-	TRBV6-6	few	CASSPQGFQFF	TGTGCCAGCAGTCCACAGGGTTTTCAGTTCTTC
TRBJ1-3	-	TRBV12-3/TRBV12-4	-	CASSIHRVSGNTIYF	TGTGCCAGCAGCATACATAGGGTCTCTGGAAACACCATATATTTT
TRBJ2-1	TRBD1	TRBV24-1	few	CATSDSGTGIVNEQFF	TGTGCCACCAGTGATTCCGGGACAGGGATAGTTAATGAGCAGTTCTTC
TRBJ2-1	-	TRBV20-1	many	CSASYNEQFF	TGCAGTGCCTCATACAATGAGCAGTTCTTC